These T cell receptor beta chains were read from a single sample in a study of T-cell reconstitution after alpha-beta-depleted transplantation in children. TCRdb re-derived calls from the PCR reads in MiXCR, one entry per CDR3 protein. This table holds approximately 800,000 distinct CDR3 sequences, around 15% found once. The sample was PBMCs, mostly from graft donor cells, taken 360 days after TCRalphabeta/CD19-depleted stem cell transplant. The receptor set was obtained from a male patient younger than 18 who had a stem cell transplant for acute lymphoblastic leukemia, so the T cells may come from the graft donor. Each CDR3 is given with its conserved first and last residue. A D gene is named only where the DNA matches it firmly. The listing skips clone size in some rows; elsewhere it reads once, few, many or a size class.

>NA|TRBJ2-5|TRBV10-3|NA
CAISDLGVETQYF
TGTGCCATCAGTGATCTGGGCGTGGAGACCCAGTACTTC
>NA|TRBJ2-3|TRBV20-1|NA
CSARRVAAFFDTQYF
TGCAGTGCTAGGAGGGTAGCGGCCTTCTTTGATACGCAGTATTTT
>once|TRBJ1-5|TRBV20-1|NA
CSARVAGAVNQPQHF
TGCAGTGCTAGAGTCGCTGGGGCAGTCAATCAGCCCCAGCATTTT
>few|TRBJ2-3|TRBV18|NA
CASSPPGTTSTDTQYF
TGTGCCAGCTCACCACCGGGTACCACTAGCACAGATACGCAGTATTTT
>NA|TRBJ2-1|TRBV7-2|NA
CASTFRTQTPPYNEQFF
TGTGCCAGCACCTTCCGGACTCAAACGCCCCCCTACAATGAGCAGTTCTTC
>many|TRBJ2-1|TRBV9|NA
CASMGASRNEQFF
TGTGCCAGCATGGGGGCATCGAGGAATGAGCAGTTCTTC
>NA|TRBJ2-2|TRBV7-8|NA
CASSWLGGPNTGELFF
TGTGCCAGCAGCTGGCTCGGTGGACCGAACACCGGGGAGCTGTTTTTT
>NA|TRBJ2-2|TRBV13|NA
CASSLLERSNTGELFF
TGTGCCAGCAGCTTACTAGAGAGGTCTAACACCGGGGAGCTGTTTTTT
>NA|TRBJ2-3|TRBV11-2|TRBD2
CASSSRGLVTDTQYF
TGTGCCAGCAGCTCAAGGGGACTAGTTACAGATACGCAGTATTTT
>NA|TRBJ2-3|TRBV20-1|NA
CSARYSTRAPDTQYF
TGCAGTGCTAGGTACTCTACTAGAGCACCAGATACGCAGTATTTT
>NA|TRBJ2-5|TRBV6-5|NA
CASSYSIGDVYQETQYF
TGTGCCAGCAGTTACTCGATCGGGGATGTGTACCAAGAGACCCAGTACTTC
>many|TRBJ2-2|TRBV29-1|NA
CSVLNTGELFF
TGCAGCGTTTTGAACACCGGGGAGCTGTTTTTT
>many|TRBJ2-1|TRBV2|NA
CASSGESSYYNEQFF
TGTGCCAGCAGCGGAGAATCGTCATACTACAATGAGCAGTTCTTC
>NA|TRBJ2-1|TRBV7-9|NA
CASSPSTRRSYNEQFF
TGTGCCAGCAGTCCCTCGACTAGGAGATCCTACAATGAGCAGTTCTTC
>NA|TRBJ2-2|TRBV10-3|TRBD2
CAISRLAGASGELFF
TGTGCCATCAGCAGACTAGCGGGAGCTAGCGGGGAGCTGTTTTTT
>NA|TRBJ2-7|TRBV12-3/TRBV12-4|TRBD1
CASSLRDRGEYEQYF
TGTGCCAGCAGCCTCCGGGACAGGGGAGAATACGAGCAGTACTTC
>few|TRBJ1-2|TRBV20-1|NA
CSAKVGGDLVVAYTF
TGCAGTGCCAAGGTCGGGGGGGACCTCGTGGTTGCCTACACCTTC
>many|TRBJ2-7|TRBV20-1|NA
CSAVGPFYEQYF
TGCAGTGCTGTCGGACCCTTCTACGAGCAGTACTTC
>NA|TRBJ1-5|TRBV6-2/TRBV6-3|NA
CASSPLGQSNQPQHF
TGTGCCAGCAGCCCCCTCGGGCAGAGCAATCAGCCCCAGCATTTT
>few|TRBJ2-1|TRBV2|TRBD2
CASSESWREGSPYNEQFF
TGTGCCAGCAGTGAAAGTTGGCGGGAGGGCTCGCCCTACAATGAGCAGTTCTTC
>NA|TRBJ2-7|TRBV29-1|NA
CSVSPGVYEQYF
TGCAGCGTCTCACCGGGGGTTTACGAGCAGTACTTC
>many|TRBJ2-1|TRBV7-8|NA
CASSVDLEQFF
TGTGCCAGCAGCGTCGACTTGGAGCAGTTCTTC
>NA|TRBJ2-1|TRBV5-1|NA
CASSLASSGTYNEQFF
TGCGCCAGCAGCTTGGCCTCGAGCGGCACCTACAATGAGCAGTTCTTC
>NA|TRBJ2-3|TRBV5-1|NA
CASSAAARGSTDTQYF
TGCGCCAGCAGCGCGGCGGCGCGGGGTAGCACAGATACGCAGTATTTT
>NA|TRBJ2-5|TRBV25-1|TRBD2
CASSEGRGSGLAGGRETQYF
TGTGCCAGCAGTGAAGGTAGAGGCTCCGGACTAGCGGGAGGAAGAGAGACCCAGTACTTC
>few|TRBJ2-7|TRBV11-1|TRBD2
CASRAPRGTSWEPYSYEQYF
TGTGCCAGCAGAGCTCCTAGGGGGACTAGCTGGGAGCCCTACTCCTACGAGCAGTACTTC
>NA|TRBJ2-3|TRBV7-8|TRBD2
CASSDRLAGGFVTDTQYF
TGTGCCAGCAGCGATAGACTAGCGGGAGGGTTCGTCACAGATACGCAGTATTTT
>few|TRBJ2-5|TRBV9|NA
CASSVSEGRTETQYF
TGTGCCAGCAGCGTGTCTGAGGGACGTACAGAGACCCAGTACTTC
>NA|TRBJ2-1|TRBV12-3/TRBV12-4|TRBD2
CASSLRWRRENEQFF
TGTGCCAGCAGTTTACGGTGGCGGCGGGAGAATGAGCAGTTCTTC
>NA|TRBJ2-1|TRBV7-3|NA
CASSPDSINNEQFF
TGTGCCAGCAGCCCGGACTCGATAAACAATGAGCAGTTCTTC
>few|TRBJ2-1|TRBV20-1|TRBD2
CSATLAGEGRDNEQFF
TGCAGTGCTACCCTAGCGGGAGAGGGAAGGGACAATGAGCAGTTCTTC
>few|TRBJ1-5|TRBV19|NA
CASSPSWRAGQPQHF
TGTGCCAGTAGTCCTTCGTGGAGGGCTGGGCAGCCCCAGCATTTT
>NA|TRBJ2-2|TRBV14|NA
CASSQEYPGELFF
TGTGCCAGCAGCCAAGAATATCCAGGGGAGCTGTTTTTT
>few|TRBJ2-7|TRBV20-1|TRBD2
CSAPSGRVYEQYF
TGCAGTGCGCCTAGCGGGAGGGTCTACGAGCAGTACTTC
>NA|TRBJ2-1|TRBV6-5|NA
CASSYSVGEQFF
TGTGCCAGCAGTTACTCGGTAGGCGAGCAGTTCTTC
>NA|TRBJ2-2|TRBV25-1|NA
CAWSESTGELFF
TGTGCCTGGAGTGAGAGCACCGGGGAGCTGTTTTTT
>NA|TRBJ2-2|TRBV7-8|NA
CATSGEGNTGELFF
TGTGCCACCAGTGGGGAAGGGAACACCGGGGAGCTGTTTTTT
>NA|TRBJ2-3|TRBV7-2|TRBD2
CASSLSGRAGDTQYF
TGTGCCAGCAGCTTAAGCGGGAGGGCCGGAGATACGCAGTATTTT
>NA|TRBJ2-3|TRBV7-9|NA
CASSPLPTSDTQYF
TGTGCCAGCAGCCCCCTCCCGACTTCAGATACGCAGTATTTT
>NA|TRBJ2-3|TRBV5-1|TRBD2
CASSPRGGGRVTDTQYF
TGCGCCAGCAGCCCCCGCGGGGGGGGGCGGGTGACAGATACGCAGTATTTT
>NA|TRBJ1-1|TRBV7-8|NA
CASSVGPLMNTEAFF
TGTGCCAGCAGCGTAGGACCGCTCATGAACACTGAAGCTTTCTTT
>NA|TRBJ2-7|TRBV7-3|NA
CASSLFGPKAYEQYF
TGTGCCAGCAGCTTATTCGGGCCGAAAGCCTACGAGCAGTACTTC
>NA|TRBJ1-1|TRBV2|TRBD1
CASSGTRDRGPGAFF
TGTGCCAGCAGCGGGACCCGAGACAGGGGGCCGGGAGCTTTCTTT